A single TCR beta chain is shown here with its context. This sample stems from a study of T-cell memory formation after mild COVID-19. Across the study: The two donors had largely donor-specific TCR clusters.

Per the germline V gene, CDR1 is LNHNV and CDR2 is YYDKDF (reference sequence). Trimming shortened V by 7 bases and J by 0 bases, and 15 bases separated the two germline ends. The CDR3 length is 15 residues. TCR alpha and TCR beta cDNA libraries carrying sample barcodes and UMIs were produced by 5'RACE using constant-segment primers. TCRdb used MiXCR to reprocess the 5' RACE reads, holding one entry per CDR3 protein. The sample shows fewer than 650,000 distinct CDR3 sequences, 20% to 25% of them seen only once. The sample was PBMCs or a T cell subset sorted from them (not recorded which). The clonotype comes from an adult woman who had mild COVID-19 (a few samples of this study predate the infection). Cell type and time point are not known. V is TRBV15 and J is TRBJ1-1; D is unresolved. The CDR3 DNA follows: TGTGCCACCACCGGAAAGGGAAACCTGAACACTGAAGCTTTCTTT. Its protein is CATTGKGNLNTEAFF.